This entry lists 7 T cell receptor beta chains sequenced from one sample in a study of cytomegalovirus exposure and HLA in healthy donors. Use of 60 Vbeta and 13 Jbeta primers characterized the PCR. TCRdb's copy holds only in-frame clones and misses some; the assay was immunoSEQ multiplex PCR. The sample gives fewer than 120,000 clones, 79% of which show up once; 6.2% is in the top ten. Sequencing was performed on PBMCs. The receptors were sampled from a man aged 25-45 years in good health and CMV-seropositive.

The rearrangement uses TRBV9 and TRBJ2-1, with D unresolved. The CDR3 runs 11 residues. The V gene's germline CDR1 is SGDLS and CDR2 YYNGEE. V gave up 0 bases and J gave up 7 bases, with 2 bases separating them. The CDR3 protein is CASSVANEQFF. For the CDR3, the DNA is TGTGCCAGCAGCGTAGCAAATGAGCAGTTCTTC.

Here the CDR3 reads CASSESASRGETQYF. The CDR3 DNA reads as TGTGCCAGCAGTGAGTCGGCTAGCCGAGGGGAGACCCAGTACTTC. The genes are TRBV6-1 and TRBJ2-5, with D possibly TRBD2 on 5 matching bases. CDR3 length: 15 residues. V was clipped by 3 bases and J by 5 bases, with 16 bases between them. CDR1 and CDR2 from the germline V gene are MNHNS and SASEGT.

The J gene is TRBJ1-6, the V gene TRBV10-3; D may be TRBD1 (6 bases). V dropped 2 bases and J dropped 10 bases, with 21 bases sitting between them. CDR1 is ENHRY, CDR2 SYGVKD, per germline. This CDR3 spans 17 amino acids. The CDR3 reads CAISEGPTGRTISPLHF. CDR3 sequence (DNA): TGTGCCATCAGTGAGGGTCCGACAGGACGTACTATCTCACCCCTCCACTTT.

The chain is built from TRBV7-9 and TRBJ1-1, with D possibly being TRBD1 (5 bases). Germline CDR1 SEHNR, CDR2 FQNEAQ (reference sequence). CDR3 length: 13 residues. V lost 5 bases and J lost 1, with 8 bases in between. DNA of the CDR3: TGTGCCAGCAGCGGGCAGGGGAACACTGAAGCTTTCTTT. It yields the protein CASSGQGNTEAFF.

This rearrangement joins TRBV30 to TRBJ2-1; 11 bases are a match to TRBD2. J gave up 6 bases and V 6 bases, and 7 bases lay outside the gene matches. The CDR3 runs 14 residues. Germline V lookup: CDR1 GTSNPN, CDR2 SVGIG (reference sequence). Here the CDR3 DNA reads TGTGCCTGCCATAGCGGGGGGGCGTCCAATGAGCAGTTCTTC. It yields the protein CACHSGGASNEQFF.

This clone was observed a few times. CDR3 residues: CASSVTGESTIYF. The DNA of the CDR3 is TGTGCCAGCAGTGTGACAGGGGAATCCACCATATATTTT. The genes are TRBV6-1 and TRBJ1-3; 8 nucleotides line up with TRBD1. J was trimmed by 9 bases and V by 4 bases; bases with no gene match: 5. There are 13 residues in the CDR3. Germline V gene data show CDR1 as MNHNS and CDR2 as SASEGT.

This chain joins TRBV4-1 and TRBJ2-5; TRBD1 agrees at 11 bases. TRBJ2-7 explains the end of the DNA better; the J call may be wrong. Germline CDR1 MGHRA, CDR2 YSYEKL. The CDR3 spans 15 residues. This CDR3 is CASSQVGTGGYEQYF. Here the CDR3 DNA reads TGCGCCAGCAGCCAAGTCGGGACAGGGGGCTACGAGCAGTACTTC.